This T cell receptor (beta chain) was documented in a study of shared clonotypes between healthy human individuals. Overall study context: Three plates each covered CD4 naive and memory; CD8 naive two, CD8 memory one. Study-level findings and limits: Donors were few, which limited the genetic and exposure-history diversity represented. Sorted-subset sequencing, rarefaction showed, was incomplete despite large depth. Sequencing depth was predicted to influence how clonotypes are shared among donors.

Here immunoSEQ multiplex PCR was the method, and the copy in TCRdb shows in-frame clones only, minus some. The data show about 680,000 clones, roughly nine tenths seen once. It was CD45RO-negative cells, positively selected for CCR7, that made up naive CD8 cells, with terminally differentiated effector memory CD45RA+ cells excluded. Details on this clone: Antigen unknown.

CDR3 size: 15 residues. Germline assignment: CDR1 MNHNS and CDR2 SASEGT. The V end lost 6 bases, the J end lost 4 bases, and 18 bases lay between the germline ends. This receptor was identified in a man between 25 and 39 years old in good health. This chain links TRBV6-1 with TRBJ1-2; no reliable D call. Sample: naive CD8+ T cells sorted from blood. The CDR3 loop reads CASRVPEEIFYGYTF. DNA for the CDR3: TGTGCCAGCAGAGTCCCCGAGGAAATTTTCTATGGCTACACCTTC.